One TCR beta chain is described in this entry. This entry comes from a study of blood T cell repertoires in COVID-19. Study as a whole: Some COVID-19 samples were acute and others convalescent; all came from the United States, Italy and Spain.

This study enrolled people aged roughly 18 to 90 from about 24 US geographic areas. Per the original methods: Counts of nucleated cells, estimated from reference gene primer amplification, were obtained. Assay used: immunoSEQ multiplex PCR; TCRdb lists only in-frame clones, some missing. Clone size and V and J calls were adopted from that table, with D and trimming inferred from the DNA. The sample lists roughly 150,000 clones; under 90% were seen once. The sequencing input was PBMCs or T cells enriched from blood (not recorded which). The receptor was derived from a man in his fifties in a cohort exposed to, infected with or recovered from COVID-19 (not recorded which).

CDR3 residues: CATSDSSNYGYTF. The CDR3 coding sequence is TGTGCCACCAGTGACAGTTCTAACTATGGCTACACCTTC. The rearrangement joins TRBV24-1 to TRBJ1-2; no clear D gene. V lost 4 bases to trimming and J lost 0 bases, with 5 bases between them. The CDR3 runs 13 residues. Germline assignment: CDR1 KGHDR and CDR2 SFDVKD.